This section outlines one T cell receptor beta chain sequence together with its context. Its cognate antigen is unknown. TCRdb passed the PCR reads through MiXCR, listing each CDR3 protein once. The sample records about 18,000 distinct CDR3 sequences, 55% to 65% being singletons. These data belong to a study of vaccination and CD4 T cells after COVID-19. Study-wide background: Every participant had a vaccine, which was either BNT162b2 or mRNA-1273, given in two doses. With a range of 35 to 161, the median interval from diagnosis to drawing post-COVID samples was 100 to 110 days. The study's findings and limits: Clonotypes reactive to SARS-CoV-2 had a median that went up from approximately 21 to 38, but not significantly. This study had few convalescent patients and no early post-infection samples.

V was pared by 6 bases and J by 2 bases, with 10 bases between. The CDR3 spans 13 residues. V and J are TRBV12-3 or TRBV12-4 and TRBJ1-2, with unresolved D. Sequenced material: CD4+ T cells from blood, taken before SARS-CoV-2 vaccination. This clonotype was obtained from a human donor who had recovered from COVID-19. The CDR3 is CASSPDQNYGYTF. DNA for the CDR3: TGTGCCAGCAGCCCCGATCAGAACTATGGCTACACCTTC.